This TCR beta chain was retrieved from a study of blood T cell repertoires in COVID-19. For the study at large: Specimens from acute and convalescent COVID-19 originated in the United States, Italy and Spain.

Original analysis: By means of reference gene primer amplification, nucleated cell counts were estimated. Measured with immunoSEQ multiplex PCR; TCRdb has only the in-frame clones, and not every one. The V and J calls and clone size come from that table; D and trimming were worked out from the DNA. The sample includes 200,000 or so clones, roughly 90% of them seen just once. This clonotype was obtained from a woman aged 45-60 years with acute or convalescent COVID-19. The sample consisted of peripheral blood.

The CDR3 DNA is TGCGCCAGCAGCCAAGATGGGCGGGACTCCTACGAGCAGTACTTC. Its translation: CASSQDGRDSYEQYF. The rearrangement links TRBV4-3 to TRBJ2-7, with a tentative D call TRBD2 (6 bases). The CDR3 sequence is 15 residues long. V lost 0 bases, J lost 0 bases, and 9 bases lay in between. In germline, CDR1 is LGHNA, CDR2 YSLEER.